The next 24 T cell receptor beta chains were all read from a single sample in a study of blood T cells in healthy people across ages. With a J-beta primer mix and a sample-barcoded 5' primer, a second PCR ran 7 to 11 cycles. TCRdb processed the 5' RACE reads anew with MiXCR; each CDR3 protein has one entry. The sample consists of fewer than 700,000 distinct CDR3 sequences, about 43% of them appearing once. Sequencing was done on a sample of blood. The receptors here all came from a man older than 75 in good health.

This clonotype was seen ten or more times. This sequence joins TRBV12-3 or TRBV12-4 and TRBJ2-3; D could derive from TRBD1 or TRBD2 (6 bases each). The V end was cut by 1 base, the J end by 0 bases, with 8 bases between. The CDR3 runs 15 residues. CDR3 bases: TGTGCCAGCAGTTTAGGGGGGGCTAGCACAGATACGCAGTATTTT. Translating gives CASSLGGASTDTQYF.

This clonotype was seen a handful of times. The rearrangement joins TRBV20-1 to TRBJ2-3, with TRBD1 matching 11 bases. The CDR3 covers 14 residues. V shed 5 bases and J 4 bases; nucleotides not matched to a gene: 5. Germline CDR1 DFQATT, CDR2 SNEGSKA (reference sequence). The CDR3 loop is CSAGPGQGADTQYF. The CDR3 coding sequence is TGCAGTGCTGGCCCGGGACAGGGGGCAGATACGCAGTATTTT.

V usage is TRBV30 and J usage is TRBJ2-2, with a weak D call TRBD2 (6 bases). The CDR3 has 15 amino acids. Germline CDR1 and CDR2: GTSNPN and SVGIG (reference sequence). Trimming took off 3 bases at V and 4 bases at J, with 15 bases between the two ends. The CDR3 is CAWRNGGEATGELFF. CDR3 in DNA: TGTGCCTGGAGAAATGGCGGGGAAGCCACCGGGGAGCTGTTTTTT.

This clonotype was seen many times. This chain links TRBV7-2 with TRBJ1-4; D gene unclear. The V gene's germline CDR1 is SGHTA and CDR2 FQGNSA. The CDR3 has 14 amino acids. V dropped 7 bases and J dropped 6 bases, with 15 bases sitting between them. CDR3 nucleotide sequence: TGTGCCAGCAACATGGGGAACAGAGATGAAAAACTGTTTTTT. This gives the protein CASNMGNRDEKLFF.

The rearrangement links TRBV6-1 to TRBJ2-1, with D hard to call. The CDR3 has 16 amino acids. The germline V and J ends were trimmed by 7 bases and 5 bases, with 21 bases remaining between them. The germline V gene has CDR1 MNHNS and CDR2 SASEGT. CDR3 protein: CASKDPDQKIDNEQFF. CDR3 coding DNA: TGTGCCAGCAAAGACCCGGACCAAAAGATCGACAATGAGCAGTTCTTC.

This clonotype was picked up a small number of times. The rearrangement joins TRBV3-1 to TRBJ1-5, with TRBD1 identical over 8 bases. The CDR3 sequence is 14 residues long. Germline CDR1 LGHDT, CDR2 YNNKEL (reference sequence). The V segment lost 1 base and the J segment 7 bases; nucleotides outside the gene matches: 3. The CDR3 sequence is CASSQAAGGQPQHF. In DNA form, the CDR3 reads TGTGCCAGCAGCCAAGCGGCAGGGGGCCAGCCCCAGCATTTT.

A remark on this clonotype: The junction differs from germline at one of its ends, possibly a read error. CDR3: CATIRASGVEQETQYF. The CDR3 DNA reads TGTGCCACCATCAGAGCCTCAGGAGTTGAACAAGAGACCCAGTACTTC. This chain uses TRBV15 with TRBJ2-5; D not certain. The CDR3 has 16 residues. Germline loops: CDR1 LNHNV, CDR2 YYDKDF (reference sequence).

This clonotype was observed a handful of times. The junction departs from germline at one end; a sequencing error may be responsible. This chain joins TRBV10-3 and TRBJ2-7, with TRBD1 matching over 12 bases. CDR1 is ENHRY and CDR2 is SYGVKD in the germline V gene. CDR3 length: 15 amino acids. The CDR3 loop reads CTISVGQGAPYEQYF. The CDR3 nucleotides are TGTACCATCAGTGTGGGACAGGGGGCACCTTACGAGCAGTACTTC.

The CDR3 is CAWNRGSSTYEQYF. In DNA, the CDR3 is TGTGCCTGGAATAGAGGGTCTTCAACGTACGAGCAGTACTTC. The chain carries TRBV30 and TRBJ2-7, with D possibly matching TRBD2 (5 bases). The germline V gene encodes CDR1 GTSNPN and CDR2 SVGIG (reference sequence). The CDR3 length is 14 residues. Trimming left V 4 bases short and J 4 bases short, with 17 bases between.

The V and J genes are TRBV12-3 or TRBV12-4 and TRBJ2-1; perhaps TRBD2 as D (5 bases). Trimming cost V 0 bases and J 5 bases, with 14 bases left between them. The CDR3 totals 16 residues. The CDR3 sequence: CASSLAVGDIDNEQFF. The CDR3 region has the DNA TGTGCCAGCAGTTTAGCTGTGGGAGATATCGACAATGAGCAGTTCTTC.

The V and J genes are TRBV6-2 or TRBV6-3 and TRBJ1-1; D remains unclear. V dropped 2 bases and J dropped 7 bases, with 8 bases sitting between them. Germline V gene data show CDR1 as MNHEY and CDR2 as SVGEGT. This CDR3 contains 12 residues. DNA for the CDR3: TGTGCCAGCAGTTACACCCCCTATGAAGCTTTCTTT. Amino acids: CASSYTPYEAFF.

The genes are TRBV7-3 and TRBJ2-3; D tentatively fits TRBD1 or TRBD2 (5 bases each). There are 15 residues in the CDR3. Trimming removed 5 bases from V and 0 bases from J, with 12 bases in between. Germline lookup yields CDR1 SGHTA and CDR2 FQGTGA. In DNA form, the CDR3 reads TGTGCCAGCAGCACGGGACGGGGTAGCACAGATACGCAGTATTTT. Translation gives CASSTGRGSTDTQYF.

This clonotype was seen a few times. The V call is TRBV12-3 or TRBV12-4, the J call TRBJ2-5, with 12 bases that match TRBD2. The CDR3 totals 15 residues. Trimming cost V 6 bases and J 13 bases; bases outside gene matches: 15. In nucleotides, the CDR3 is TGTGCCAGCAGCCGGACCGGGACTAGCGGGCAGGTGGGGTACTTC. Its protein product is CASSRTGTSGQVGYF.

CDR3 bases: TGTGCCAGCAGCTTTAGTCAGGGCGCAGATACGCAGTATTTT. Translated: CASSFSQGADTQYF. The chain links TRBV7-9 to TRBJ2-3, with D maybe TRBD1 (5 bases). Per germline, CDR1 SEHNR and CDR2 FQNEAQ (reference sequence). CDR3 length equals 14 residues. Trimming removed 3 bases from V and 4 bases from J, with 11 bases in between.

This clonotype turned up a few times. V is TRBV5-1 and J is TRBJ2-1; 7 bases fit TRBD2. CDR3 length: 15 amino acids. The ends lost 0 bases at V and 8 bases at J; junction bases unmatched: 8. Germline CDR1 SGHRS, CDR2 YFSETQ. The CDR3 nucleotides are TGCGCCAGCAGCTTGGCGGGAGGTTCCGGCGATGAGCAGTTCTTC. Translation: CASSLAGGSGDEQFF. The full variable domain, rest sourced from reference TRBV5-1 and TRBJ2-1, is KAGVTQTPRYLIKTRGQQVTLSCSPISGHRSVSWYQQTPGQGLQFLFEYFSETQRNKGNFPGRFSGRQFSNSRSEMNVSTLELGDSALYLCASSLAGGSGDEQFFGPGTRLTVL.

This clonotype was seen a few times. The chain carries TRBV5-1 and TRBJ1-2; D gene unclear. Germline loops: CDR1 SGHRS, CDR2 YFSETQ. Between the trimmed V and J ends, which lost 0 bases and 5 bases, there was a span of 11 bases. The CDR3 contains 14 residues. The CDR3 DNA is TGCGCCAGCAGCTTGGCCGACCGCCTGTATGGCTACACCTTC. It translates to CASSLADRLYGYTF.

The rearrangement joins TRBV2 to TRBJ2-1, with TRBD1 matching 8 bases. The CDR3 is 16 amino acids. In germline, CDR1 is SNHLY, CDR2 FYNNEI. V lost 5 bases to trimming and J lost 2 bases; unmatched junction nucleotides: 8. This chain's CDR3 is CASSRGQGAPYNEQFF. CDR3 in DNA: TGTGCCAGCAGTCGAGGACAGGGAGCCCCCTACAATGAGCAGTTCTTC.

This sequence joins TRBV7-2 and TRBJ2-7; tentative D call: TRBD2 (5 bases). CDR1 is SGHTA, CDR2 FQGNSA, per germline. V was cut by 4 bases and J by 7 bases, with 14 bases left in between. The CDR3 length is 13 residues. The CDR3 reads CASSSWISGEQYF. In DNA form, the CDR3 reads TGTGCCAGCAGCTCATGGATATCGGGAGAGCAGTACTTC.

The rearrangement uses TRBV7-9 and TRBJ2-5, with TRBD2 identical over 7 bases. Per the germline V gene, CDR1 is SEHNR and CDR2 is FQNEAQ (reference sequence). The CDR3 length is 14 residues. Germline trimming cut 4 bases from V and 3 bases from J; bases unmatched to any gene: 5. The CDR3 DNA is TGTGCCAGCAGCTCCCGGACTAGAGAAGAGACCCAGTACTTC. Residues: CASSSRTREETQYF. Full variable domain (outside the CDR3, taken from reference TRBV7-9 and TRBJ2-5): DTGVSQNPRHKITKRGQNVTFRCDPISEHNRLYWYRQTLGQGPEFLTYFQNEAQLEKSRLLSDRFSAERPKGSFSTLEIQRTEQGDSAMYLCASSSRTREETQYFGPGTRLLVL.

This clonotype showed up just a few times. V and J are TRBV6-6 and TRBJ1-6; D may be TRBD1 (5 bases). V lost 6 bases and J 5 bases, leaving 11 bases between the germline ends. This CDR3 has 14 amino acids. In germline, CDR1 is MNHNY, CDR2 SVGAGI (reference sequence). The CDR3 DNA reads TGTGCCAGCAGGACGGACACGGATAATTCACCCCTCCACTTT. Its protein product is CASRTDTDNSPLHF.

This clonotype was found a few times. The chain is built from TRBV7-3 and TRBJ2-7; no reliable D call. The CDR3 runs to 13 residues. Germline V CDR1 and CDR2: SGHTA, FQGTGA. V was trimmed by 5 bases and J by 3 bases, leaving 11 bases between them. In DNA, the CDR3 is TGTGCCAGCAGCACGCAGCCGAACTACGAGCAGTACTTC. This sequence encodes CASSTQPNYEQYF.

Details on this clonotype: The junction departs from germline at one end; a sequencing error may be responsible. The chain carries TRBV18 and TRBJ2-1; D unclear. The CDR3 runs to 13 residues. CDR1 and CDR2 (germline): KGHSH, LQKENI. DNA of the CDR3: TGTGCCAGCCCACCAGGTTCATACAATGAGCAGTTCTTC. This codes for CASPPGSYNEQFF.

The chain links TRBV11-2 to TRBJ2-3, with a possible D match to TRBD1 (5 bases). The germline V gene encodes CDR1 SGHAT and CDR2 FQNNGV. Trimming stripped 5 bases from V and 0 bases from J, with 15 bases between. The CDR3 totals 16 residues. CDR3 nucleotide sequence: TGTGCCAGCAGCACTTACAGGAATCCTAGCACAGATACGCAGTATTTT. Its translation is CASSTYRNPSTDTQYF.

The sample holds one count of this clonotype. The genes are TRBV20-1 and TRBJ1-1; maybe TRBD1 (6 bases). CDR1 and CDR2 from the germline V gene are DFQATT and SNEGSKA (reference sequence). CDR3 length equals 16 residues. The ends were cut back, 0 bases at V and 3 bases at J, with 17 bases in the middle. The chain's CDR3 is CSARDTGGASYTEAFF. CDR3 coding DNA: TGCAGTGCTAGAGATACGGGGGGCGCATCGTACACTGAAGCTTTCTTT.